These 27 T cell receptor beta chains were sequenced from one sample in a study of pediatric ulcerative colitis. Only in-frame clones appear in the TCRdb table, and some are missing; sequencing was by immunoSEQ multiplex PCR. The table records over 45,000 clones, about 79% of them present only once. The rectum was sampled with one to two pinch biopsies at colonoscopy. The source material was gut tissue. All receptors derive from a girl aged 10-17 years with moderate ulcerative colitis.

In DNA, the CDR3 is TGTGCTAGTGGTTTGGTACCTTCCGCCGACGGCTACACCTTC. Protein sequence: CASGLVPSADGYTF. The chain uses TRBV12-5 and TRBJ1-2; D is ambiguous. Germline CDR1 is LGHNT and CDR2 is FRNRAP. The V end was cut by 0 bases, the J end by 8 bases, with 13 bases between. The length of the CDR3 is 14 residues.

V and J are TRBV5-4 and TRBJ2-2, with D unresolved. Trimming stripped 2 bases from V and 6 bases from J, with 2 bases between. This CDR3 region has 11 residues. Germline CDR1 reads SGHNT; CDR2 reads YYREEE (reference sequence). CDR3 residues: CASSFSGELFF. CDR3 coding DNA: TGTGCCAGCAGCTTTTCCGGGGAGCTGTTTTTT. The full variable domain, completed using reference TRBV5-4 and TRBJ2-2, is ETGVTQSPTHLIKTRGQQVTLRCSSQSGHNTVSWYQQALGQGPQFIFQYYREEENGRGNFPPRFSGLQFPNYSSELNVNALELDDSALYLCASSFSGELFFGEGSRLTVL.

V is TRBV27 and J is TRBJ1-2, with 9 positions matching TRBD1. V lost 9 bases to trimming and J lost 4 bases; unmatched junction nucleotides: 3. The germline V gene encodes CDR1 MNHEY and CDR2 SMNVEV (reference sequence). The CDR3 totals 12 residues. The CDR3 DNA reads as TGTGCCAGTAGGGACAGGGCCTATGGCTACACCTTC. Its translation is CASRDRAYGYTF.

J is TRBJ2-1 and V is TRBV15; 9 bases are a match to TRBD2. The CDR3 has 17 amino acids. Germline assignment: CDR1 LNHNV and CDR2 YYDKDF (reference sequence). V shed 5 bases and J 1 base; nucleotides not matched to a gene: 9. The CDR3 protein is CATSPRPSGTSYNEQFF. CDR3 nucleotides: TGTGCCACCAGCCCCCGTCCTAGCGGGACTTCCTACAATGAGCAGTTCTTC.

This chain links TRBV9 with TRBJ1-3; D gene ambiguous. The CDR3 is 12 amino acids. Germline V lookup: CDR1 SGDLS, CDR2 YYNGEE. Trimming took 2 bases from V and 3 from J, leaving 3 bases between them. CDR3 loop: CASSVSGNTIYF. In DNA, the CDR3 is TGTGCCAGCAGCGTGAGTGGAAACACCATATATTTT.

The CDR3 DNA sequence: TGTGCCAGCAGTCGGGACAGGGTGGGAGATACGCAGTATTTT. This encodes CASSRDRVGDTQYF. The chain joins TRBV2 to TRBJ2-3; 9 bases agree with TRBD1. This CDR3 contains 14 residues. Trimming cost V 5 bases and J 5 bases; bases outside gene matches: 5. In germline, CDR1 is SNHLY, CDR2 FYNNEI. Filled out from reference TRBV2 and TRBJ2-3, the complete variable domain reads EPEVTQTPSHQVTQMGQEVILRCVPISNHLYFYWYRQILGQKVEFLVSFYNNEISEKSEIFDDQFSVERPDGSNFTLKIRSTKLEDSAMYFCASSRDRVGDTQYFGPGTRLTVL.

CDR3 nucleotides: TGTGCCAGCAGCCTACAATACGGACAGGGGCAAGAGACCCAGTACTTC. This encodes CASSLQYGQGQETQYF. The rearrangement links TRBV5-6 to TRBJ2-5, with 9 bases that match TRBD1. CDR3 length equals 16 residues. In germline, CDR1 is SGHDT, CDR2 YYEEEE. The V segment lost 4 bases and the J segment 2 bases; nucleotides outside the gene matches: 9.

The chain employs TRBV7-8 and TRBJ2-1, with D possibly matching TRBD2 (5 bases). Trimming pared 1 base from V and 3 bases from J, leaving 13 bases between. This CDR3 is built from 16 residues. Germline V lookup: CDR1 SGHVS, CDR2 FQNEAQ. DNA for the CDR3: TGTGCCAGCAGCTTAGGGCCTAGCCAGAGCTACAATGAGCAGTTCTTC. Translating gives CASSLGPSQSYNEQFF.

This chain uses TRBV5-1 with TRBJ2-1; D perhaps matches TRBD2 (6 bases). The CDR3 extends over 11 amino acids. V lost 2 bases to trimming and J lost 15 bases, with 12 bases between them. CDR1 is SGHRS, CDR2 YFSETQ, per germline. CDR3 DNA sequence: TGCGCCAGCAGCTTACCCGGGACTCCGTTCTTC. The encoded protein is CASSLPGTPFF.

This sequence joins TRBV18 and TRBJ1-4; 7 nucleotides agree with TRBD1. V lost 3 bases to trimming and J lost 7 bases; unmatched junction nucleotides: 5. The CDR3 extends over 14 amino acids. Per germline, CDR1 KGHSH and CDR2 LQKENI. CDR3 sequence reads: CASSPRQGGEKLFF. The CDR3 nucleotides read TGTGCCAGCTCACCGCGGCAGGGGGGTGAAAAACTGTTTTTT.

The chain uses TRBV9 and TRBJ2-3; 12 bases are shared with TRBD2. The J segment lost 4 bases and the V segment lost 5 bases, leaving 2 bases of the junction unmatched. This CDR3 is built from 14 residues. Germline values: CDR1 SGDLS, CDR2 YYNGEE. CDR3 sequence (DNA): TGTGCCAGCAGACCTAGCGGGGGGGCAGATACGCAGTATTTT. Its translation is CASRPSGGADTQYF.

This rearrangement joins TRBV5-1 to TRBJ1-2; 11 bases line up with TRBD1. The J segment lost 7 bases and the V segment lost 3 bases, leaving 11 bases of the junction unmatched. The CDR3 runs 16 residues. The germline V gene has CDR1 SGHRS and CDR2 YFSETQ. The CDR3 coding sequence is TGCGCCAGCAGCTGGACAGCCGGGACAGGGGGTGGTGGCTACACCTTC. Protein: CASSWTAGTGGGGYTF.

CDR3 DNA: TGTGCCAGCAGCGGATCCGGGACAGGGGGCCAAGGCTACACCTTC. Amino acid sequence: CASSGSGTGGQGYTF. The genes are TRBV7-9 and TRBJ1-2, with 12 bases matching TRBD1. Germline V gene sequence: CDR1 SEHNR, CDR2 FQNEAQ (reference sequence). This CDR3 has 15 amino acids. V lost 5 bases to trimming and J lost 8 bases; unmatched junction nucleotides: 9.

In this sample, this clone turned up once. The genes are TRBV6-4 and TRBJ2-6; TRBD1 is a possible D gene (5 bases). The length of the CDR3 is 16 residues. The V end lost 0 bases, the J end lost 0 bases, and 6 bases lay between the germline ends. The germline V gene encodes CDR1 MRHNA and CDR2 SNTAGT. This CDR3 is CASSDSTASGANVLTF. CDR3 DNA: TGTGCCAGCAGTGACTCGACAGCCTCTGGGGCCAACGTCCTGACTTTC.

V usage is TRBV15 and J usage is TRBJ2-5, with 15 nucleotides matching TRBD2. The length of the CDR3 is 17 residues. CDR1 and CDR2 from the germline V gene are LNHNV and YYDKDF (reference sequence). V lost 7 bases and J lost 1; bases outside the gene matches: 7. CDR3 loop: CATNRGLAGGGQETQYF. The CDR3 nucleotides are TGTGCCACCAACAGGGGACTAGCGGGAGGTGGCCAAGAGACCCAGTACTTC.

The V and J genes are TRBV5-1 and TRBJ2-2, with 10 positions matching TRBD1. Germline assignment: CDR1 SGHRS and CDR2 YFSETQ. V lost 4 bases to trimming and J lost 6 bases; unmatched junction nucleotides: 15. CDR3 length: 18 amino acids. The CDR3 coding sequence is TGCGCCAGCAGCATACAAGGGGGGACAGGGGCATTCGCCGGGGAGCTGTTTTTT. Amino acid sequence: CASSIQGGTGAFAGELFF.

The J gene is TRBJ1-2, the V gene TRBV2; D is unresolved. V was pared by 8 bases and J by 8 bases, with 6 bases between. CDR3 size: 9 residues. Germline V CDR1 and CDR2: SNHLY, FYNNEI. The DNA of the CDR3 is TGTGCCAGCGTGGACGGCTACACCTTC. Residues: CASVDGYTF.

The chain links TRBV7-9 to TRBJ2-4, with TRBD2 as a possible D gene (6 bases). This CDR3 spans 15 amino acids. Germline values: CDR1 SEHNR, CDR2 FQNEAQ (reference sequence). The V and J ends lost 5 bases and 2 bases respectively, with 13 bases between them. The DNA for the CDR3 is TGTGCCAGCAGCCCGATTGGGGGGACCAAAAACATTCAGTACTTC. It yields the protein CASSPIGGTKNIQYF.

This clone was detected once. The chain employs TRBV7-8 and TRBJ1-6, with D possibly TRBD1 on 6 matching bases. Germline-derived CDR1 and CDR2 are SGHVS and FQNEAQ. The V and J ends lost 4 bases and 8 bases respectively, with 9 bases between them. The CDR3 runs 13 residues. The CDR3 sequence is CASSSDSYSPLHF. CDR3 DNA sequence: TGTGCCAGCAGCTCGGACAGCTATTCACCCCTCCACTTT.

The V and J genes are TRBV6-5 and TRBJ1-5; no clear D gene. V was trimmed by 7 bases and J by 1 base, leaving 8 bases between them. The CDR3 consists of 13 residues. The germline CDR1 and CDR2 sequences are MNHEY and SVGAGI. The CDR3 DNA reads TGTGCCAGCACTGGCGGGAGCAATCAGCCCCAGCATTTT. The encoded protein is CASTGGSNQPQHF.

The chain uses TRBV5-4 and TRBJ2-5; 7 bases are shared with TRBD2. Germline CDR1 SGHNT, CDR2 YYREEE (reference sequence). Germline trimming cut 2 bases from V and 1 base from J; bases unmatched to any gene: 2. This CDR3 has 14 residues. This CDR3 is CASSFWTSQETQYF. The DNA of the CDR3 is TGTGCCAGCAGCTTCTGGACTAGCCAAGAGACCCAGTACTTC. Drawing the rest from reference TRBV5-4 and TRBJ2-5, the complete variable domain is ETGVTQSPTHLIKTRGQQVTLRCSSQSGHNTVSWYQQALGQGPQFIFQYYREEENGRGNFPPRFSGLQFPNYSSELNVNALELDDSALYLCASSFWTSQETQYFGPGTRLLVL.

This clone came up a few times. This chain connects TRBV7-9 to TRBJ1-2; weak D call: TRBD1 (5 bases). Germline V gene lookup returns CDR1 SEHNR and CDR2 FQNEAQ (reference sequence). V was shortened by 5 bases and J by 10 bases, with 20 bases between the two germline ends. The length of the CDR3 is 14 residues. The CDR3 nucleotides read TGTGCCAGCAGCCTTACGGGGGTCAGGGTCGACTACACCTTC. It yields the protein CASSLTGVRVDYTF.

The chain is built from TRBV30 and TRBJ2-7; tentative D call: TRBD1 (5 bases). The CDR3 is 13 amino acids. Trimming cost V 3 bases and J 2 bases, with 11 bases left between them. CDR1 is GTSNPN, CDR2 SVGIG, per germline (reference sequence). CDR3 region: CAWSWGGAYEQYF. The CDR3 DNA follows: TGTGCCTGGAGCTGGGGCGGAGCCTACGAGCAGTACTTC.

This clone was counted once. V gene TRBV5-6 combines with J gene TRBJ1-1; weak D call: TRBD1 (6 bases). CDR1 and CDR2 from the germline V gene are SGHDT and YYEEEE. This CDR3 contains 15 residues. V was shortened by 4 bases and J by 0 bases, with 13 bases between the two germline ends. The CDR3 coding sequence is TGTGCCAGCAGCCTGGGACAATTCATGAACACTGAAGCTTTCTTT. This codes for CASSLGQFMNTEAFF. The full variable domain, rest sourced from reference TRBV5-6 and TRBJ1-1, is DAGVTQSPTHLIKTRGQQVTLRCSPKSGHDTVSWYQQALGQGPQFIFQYYEEEERQRGNFPDRFSGHQFPNYSSELNVNALLLGDSALYLCASSLGQFMNTEAFFGQGTRLTVV.

The rearrangement joins TRBV6-5 to TRBJ1-1, with TRBD1 as a possible D gene (6 bases). The CDR3 runs 13 residues. V was clipped by 4 bases and J by 5 bases, with 11 bases between them. Looked up from germline, CDR1 is MNHEY and CDR2 is SVGAGI. For the CDR3, the DNA is TGTGCCAGCAGTTTCCAGGGGAGAACTGAAGCTTTCTTT. It is translated as CASSFQGRTEAFF.

This clone was found a few times. CDR3 coding DNA: TGCAGCGTGGGACACCGCACAGATACGCAGTATTTT. Encoded protein: CSVGHRTDTQYF. The genes are TRBV29-1 and TRBJ2-3, with D possibly TRBD1 on 6 matching bases. The ends were cut back, 6 bases at V and 1 base at J, with 8 bases in the middle. The CDR3 runs to 12 residues. Germline lookup yields CDR1 SQVTM and CDR2 ANQGSEA.

This chain joins TRBV28 and TRBJ1-1; 8 nucleotides match TRBD1. V shed 7 bases and J 1 base; nucleotides not matched to a gene: 8. The germline V gene encodes CDR1 MDHEN and CDR2 SYDVKM. The CDR3 extends over 15 amino acids. The CDR3 bases are TGTGCCAGCACCATCCGTGGGACAGGGAACACTGAAGCTTTCTTT. This sequence encodes CASTIRGTGNTEAFF.